One and the same sample provided the 16 T cell receptor beta chains below, sequenced in a study of Ad26.COV2.S vaccination and SARS-CoV-2 variants. Treatment here: 15 to 20 received Ad26.COV2.S at low or high dose, single or two shots; about 5 received placebo; per-sample allocation not given. Repertoires come from day 63 after the first vaccine or placebo injection. The method was immunoSEQ multiplex PCR; TCRdb's version includes in-frame clones alone and lacks a portion of them. The sample yields about 420,000 clones, approximately 88% seen once. Sequenced here: peripheral blood, sampled in a trial of Ad26.COV2.S vaccine versus placebo. Receptor source: a person aged 18 to 65 who received the Ad26.COV2.S COVID-19 vaccine or a placebo.

The sample holds a few counts of this clone. V gene TRBV19 combines with J gene TRBJ1-1; D unresolved. The CDR3 has 14 residues. Trimming stripped 5 bases from V and 5 bases from J, with 15 bases between. The germline gives CDR1 LNHDA, CDR2 SQIVND (reference sequence). The CDR3 reads CASSFRQGRTEAFF. CDR3 in DNA: TGTGCCAGTAGTTTCCGTCAAGGGAGGACTGAAGCTTTCTTT.

This chain connects TRBV29-1 to TRBJ2-3; 10 bases line up with TRBD2. Germline assignment: CDR1 SQVTM and CDR2 ANQGSEA. V was pared by 3 bases and J by 3 bases, with 0 bases of the junction left unmatched. This CDR3 spans 13 amino acids. CDR3 amino acids: CSVDSGGTDTQYF. The CDR3 DNA is TGCAGCGTTGATAGCGGGGGGACAGATACGCAGTATTTT.

This chain uses TRBV18 with TRBJ2-1; D possibly corresponds to TRBD2 (6 bases). Germline lookup yields CDR1 KGHSH and CDR2 LQKENI. Trimming took 6 bases from V and 7 from J, leaving 13 bases between them. This CDR3 contains 13 residues. DNA for the CDR3: TGTGCCAGCTCCGAACGGGGGAAGAATGAGCAGTTCTTC. Its protein product is CASSERGKNEQFF.

This clone was counted once. V gene TRBV5-1 combines with J gene TRBJ2-1; no reliable D call. Germline CDR1 and CDR2: SGHRS and YFSETQ. The CDR3 has 15 amino acids. V lost 4 bases to trimming and J lost 0 bases, with 11 bases between them. The CDR3 sequence: CASSLDIYSYNEQFF. The CDR3 region has the DNA TGCGCCAGCAGCCTAGACATTTACTCCTACAATGAGCAGTTCTTC.

This chain links TRBV6-8 with TRBJ2-3; 8 bases are shared with TRBD1. Germline assignment: CDR1 MNHGY and CDR2 SAAAGT. Trimming cost V 6 bases and J 2 bases; bases outside gene matches: 7. This CDR3 spans 15 amino acids. CDR3 region: CASRVYRGATDTQYF. In DNA, the CDR3 is TGTGCCAGCAGAGTATACAGGGGGGCCACAGATACGCAGTATTTT.

The chain carries TRBV30 and TRBJ2-2, with 7 bases fitting TRBD1. CDR3 length: 14 amino acids. Looked up from germline, CDR1 is GTSNPN and CDR2 is SVGIG (reference sequence). Trimming took 7 bases from V and 2 from J; bases not matched to a gene: 7. The CDR3 DNA is TGTGCCTACAAGACAGGGCCCAACACCGGGGAGCTGTTTTTT. It is translated as CAYKTGPNTGELFF.

The chain carries TRBV6-2 or TRBV6-3 and TRBJ2-2, with D perhaps matching TRBD1 (5 bases). Trimming took 0 bases from V and 8 from J, leaving 10 bases between them. This CDR3 comprises 14 residues. CDR1 is MNHEY and CDR2 is SVGEGT in the germline V gene. The CDR3 nucleotides read TGTGCCAGCAGTTACTCCCTAAGGGGAGGGGAGCTGTTTTTT. This encodes CASSYSLRGGELFF.

This clone was observed a handful of times. The chain has TRBV7-2 and TRBJ1-2; D is perhaps TRBD1 (5 bases). The CDR3 runs to 15 residues. Germline CDR1 reads SGHTA; CDR2 reads FQGNSA. V lost 0 bases and J lost 8, with 16 bases in between. Here the CDR3 reads CASSLALRGGGGYTF. In nucleotides, the CDR3 is TGTGCCAGCAGCTTAGCTTTAAGGGGAGGAGGAGGCTACACCTTC.

This clone was picked up many times. The rearrangement joins TRBV4-3 to TRBJ1-2; 9 nucleotides align to TRBD1. The V and J ends lost 3 bases and 8 bases, in that order; junction bases with no gene match: 7. The CDR3 is made up of 14 amino acids. Germline CDR1 and CDR2: LGHNA and YSLEER. The CDR3 bases are TGCGCCAGCAGCCACCGGGACAGGGATAGAGGCTACACCTTC. This translates into CASSHRDRDRGYTF.

The chain has TRBV7-2 and TRBJ1-2, with no clear D. CDR1 SGHTA and CDR2 FQGNSA come from the germline V gene. The CDR3 is 14 residues long. V was clipped by 3 bases and J by 4 bases, with 12 bases between them. CDR3 amino acids: CASSFEYSRYGYTF. The CDR3 coding sequence is TGTGCCAGCAGCTTTGAATACAGCCGCTATGGCTACACCTTC.

As DNA, the CDR3 is TGTGCCAGCAGTTACGTTTGGTCCCCCTACGAGCAGTACTTC. This gives the protein CASSYVWSPYEQYF. This rearrangement joins TRBV6-2 or TRBV6-3 to TRBJ2-7, with D hard to call. Deletions cut 2 bases from V and 2 bases from J, with 10 bases between. This CDR3 region has 14 residues. Germline V gene data show CDR1 as MNHEY and CDR2 as SVGEGT.

The J gene is TRBJ2-5, the V gene TRBV15; the match to TRBD2 covers 9 bases. Germline V gives CDR1 LNHNV, CDR2 YYDKDF (reference sequence). Trimming took 0 bases from V and 1 from J; bases not matched to a gene: 9. The CDR3 is made up of 18 amino acids. CDR3 bases: TGTGCCACCAGCAGAGATTTCATTGGCGGGGGGGTCCAAGAGACCCAGTACTTC. Translated, it gives CATSRDFIGGGVQETQYF.

The rearrangement links TRBV19 to TRBJ2-1; possible D gene TRBD1, 6 bases. This CDR3 is built from 15 residues. Germline loops: CDR1 LNHDA, CDR2 SQIVND (reference sequence). The germline V and J ends were trimmed by 3 bases and 0 bases, with 9 bases remaining between them. The CDR3 DNA reads as TGTGCCAGTAGTATTTGGGGGCTCTCCTACAATGAGCAGTTCTTC. It is translated as CASSIWGLSYNEQFF.

The chain joins TRBV9 to TRBJ2-2, with unresolved D. CDR1 is SGDLS, CDR2 YYNGEE, per germline. The CDR3 runs 13 residues. Trimming took 0 bases from V and 7 from J, leaving 7 bases between them. Written as DNA, the CDR3 is TGTGCCAGCAGCGTAGTGGACGGCGGGGAGCTGTTTTTT. Residues: CASSVVDGGELFF. Combining the CDR3 with reference TRBV9 and TRBJ2-2 gives the whole variable domain DSGVTQTPKHLITATGQRVTLRCSPRSGDLSVYWYQQSLDQGLQFLIQYYNGEERAKGNILERFSAQQFPDLHSELNLSSLELGDSALYFCASSVVDGGELFFGEGSRLTVL.

This chain links TRBV6-2 or TRBV6-3 with TRBJ2-7; no firm D call. V was shortened by 2 bases and J by 3 bases, with 5 bases between the two germline ends. Germline V CDR1 and CDR2: MNHEY, SVGEGT. The CDR3 is 12 residues long. CDR3 sequence (DNA): TGTGCCAGCAGTTACCCCCGCTACGAGCAGTACTTC. This gives the protein CASSYPRYEQYF.

The chain is built from TRBV7-2 and TRBJ2-6; a weak D match, TRBD1 (5 bases). The CDR3 contains 17 residues. Germline V gene lookup returns CDR1 SGHTA and CDR2 FQGNSA. Trimming removed 1 base from V and 0 bases from J, with 10 bases in between. The chain's CDR3 is CASSLDRRASGANVLTF. CDR3 nucleotide sequence: TGTGCCAGCAGCTTAGACAGGCGAGCCTCTGGGGCCAACGTCCTGACTTTC. The full variable domain, its missing parts supplied by reference TRBV7-2 and TRBJ2-6, is GAGVSQSPSNKVTEKGKDVELRCDPISGHTALYWYRQSLGQGLEFLIYFQGNSAPDKSGLPSDRFSAERTGGSVSTLTIQRTQQEDSAVYLCASSLDRRASGANVLTFGAGSRLTVL.